This TCR beta chain was captured by sequencing in a study of blood T cell repertoires in COVID-19. Study summary: Sources were T cells, B-cell-depleted T cells, or PBMCs; the material itself was cDNA or gDNA.

Germline values: CDR1 MRHNA, CDR2 SNTAGT. The CDR3 is 14 residues long. In the original processing: Counts of nucleated cells, estimated from reference gene primer amplification, were obtained. The data were produced by immunoSEQ multiplex PCR, yet TCRdb's version contains in-frame clones alone and is incomplete. V, J and clone size reflect that table, while D and trimming were determined from the DNA. The sample has about 260,000 clones, about 90% seen once. Comment on this clone: One junction end does not reproduce the germline sequence, and a read error may be involved.

The specimen sequenced was peripheral blood. The receptor was isolated from a woman aged 40 to 50 with acute or convalescent COVID-19. The chain joins TRBV6-4 to TRBJ1-1, with D uncertain. The CDR3 coding sequence is TGTGCCAGCAGTGAGTCCAGATTGAACGCTGAAGCTTTCTTT. This gives the protein CASSESRLNAEAFF.